This T cell receptor beta chain originates from a study of blood T cell repertoires in COVID-19. The overall study: T cells, B-cell-depleted T cells, or PBMCs provided the cDNA or gDNA that served as material.

Profiled with immunoSEQ multiplex PCR; TCRdb holds only in-frame clones, not every one. The data contain fewer than 200,000 clones, about four fifths of them singletons. J gave up 5 bases and V 6 bases, and 7 bases lay outside the gene matches. Looked up from germline, CDR1 is ENHRY and CDR2 is SYGVKD. The CDR3 is 14 amino acids. The rearrangement links TRBV10-3 to TRBJ2-7; 10 bases fit TRBD1. This TCR was sampled from a woman in her seventies with COVID-19, enrolled during active disease. Source material: peripheral blood. CDR3 in DNA: TGTGCCATCAGGCCCGGGACAGGGGTAGACGAGCAGTACTTC. This gives the protein CAIRPGTGVDEQYF.